A single sample is the source of the 28 T cell receptor beta chains below, sequenced in a study of T cells in Graves' hyperthyroidism and ophthalmopathy. Amplified regions were TCR beta CDR3 sequences from RNA transcripts. HTBI primers were the set used in a first-round RT-PCR of the TCR CDR3. In TCRdb, the multiplex PCR reads were re-called with MiXCR into one record per CDR3 protein. The sample has roughly 700,000 distinct CDR3 sequences, around 15% seen once. The sequencing sample was made of blood. The receptors were sampled from a middle-aged man with Graves' hyperthyroidism.

This clonotype came up many times. The rearrangement links TRBV28 to TRBJ2-1; 8 bases align to TRBD2. V shed 6 bases and J 2 bases; nucleotides not matched to a gene: 6. The CDR3 runs to 15 residues. Germline V lookup: CDR1 MDHEN, CDR2 SYDVKM. CDR3 loop: CASSKAGAPYNEQFF. The CDR3 nucleotides read TGTGCCAGCAGCAAAGCGGGAGCCCCCTACAATGAGCAGTTCTTC. The full variable domain, its missing parts supplied by reference TRBV28 and TRBJ2-1, is DVKVTQSSRYLVKRTGEKVFLECVQDMDHENMFWYRQDPGLGLRLIYFSYDVKMKEKGDIPEGYSVSREKKERFSLILESASTNQTSMYLCASSKAGAPYNEQFFGPGTRLTVL.

The sample holds many counts of this clonotype. V gene TRBV6-1 combines with J gene TRBJ2-7; 9 bases map to TRBD1. The germline V gene has CDR1 MNHNS and CDR2 SASEGT. CDR3 size: 14 residues. V lost 7 bases and J lost 5; bases outside the gene matches: 9. The CDR3 DNA is TGTGCCAGCAAAATATCGGGACAGGGTCACGAGCAGTACTTC. Translating it yields CASKISGQGHEQYF.

V and J are TRBV25-1 and TRBJ2-1; TRBD1 matches 9 bases. The germline V gene encodes CDR1 MGHDK and CDR2 SYGVNS. The CDR3 has 16 residues. V lost 4 bases to trimming and J lost 5 bases; unmatched junction nucleotides: 9. In DNA, the CDR3 is TGTGCCAGCAGTGGCGGCGGGACAGGGAAAAACAATGAGCAGTTCTTC. This sequence encodes CASSGGGTGKNNEQFF.

In its sample, this clonotype was seen a few times. A much larger clonotype is one base distant, so this may be a read error. The chain uses TRBV12-3 or TRBV12-4 and TRBJ1-2, with D perhaps matching TRBD1 (6 bases). CDR3 length: 15 amino acids. CDR3 DNA sequence: TGTGCCAGCAGTTCGCGACAGGTCCCTAGCTATGGCCACACCTTC. Translation gives CASSSRQVPSYGHTF.

This clonotype was detected ten times or more. J is TRBJ2-1 and V is TRBV30; D is tentatively TRBD1 or TRBD2 (6 bases each). Trimming stripped 3 bases from V and 9 bases from J, with 12 bases between. The CDR3 consists of 12 residues. Germline CDR1 and CDR2: GTSNPN and SVGIG (reference sequence). CDR3 loop: CAWREGGAEQFF. CDR3 in DNA: TGTGCCTGGAGGGAGGGGGGAGCTGAGCAGTTCTTC.

The table lists this clonotype with a few counts. V usage is TRBV3-1 and J usage is TRBJ1-1, with 8 positions matching TRBD1. This CDR3 is 16 amino acids long. Germline V gene lookup returns CDR1 LGHDT and CDR2 YNNKEL (reference sequence). V was pared by 4 bases and J by 2 bases, with 9 bases of the junction left unmatched. In DNA form, the CDR3 reads TGTGCCAGCAGCCCCAGACAGGGGAGGGCTAACACTGAAGCTTTCTTT. This codes for CASSPRQGRANTEAFF.

This clonotype was recorded at least ten times. V gene TRBV9 combines with J gene TRBJ1-1; D is perhaps TRBD1 (5 bases). The CDR3 is 14 amino acids. Germline values: CDR1 SGDLS, CDR2 YYNGEE. V shed 4 bases and J shed 1 base, with 11 bases lying between them. The CDR3 here is CASSFSTENTEAFF. DNA for the CDR3: TGTGCCAGCAGCTTTTCGACAGAGAACACTGAAGCTTTCTTT.

This clonotype was found a few times. The junction differs from germline at one of its ends, possibly a read error. The gene calls are TRBV3-1 and TRBJ1-1, with a tentative D call TRBD1 (6 bases). CDR1 is LGHDT, CDR2 YNNKEL, per germline (reference sequence). There are 15 residues in the CDR3. The CDR3 DNA sequence: TGTGCCAGCAGACAAGAGGGGGGACCGAACACTGAAGCTTTCTTT. Protein sequence: CASRQEGGPNTEAFF.

The chain has TRBV28 and TRBJ2-2, with 7 bases aligning to TRBD2. CDR3 length: 14 amino acids. The germline V gene has CDR1 MDHEN and CDR2 SYDVKM. V trimming: 6 bases; J trimming: 4 bases; junction bases outside the gene matches: 5. Here the CDR3 DNA reads TGTGCCAGCAGAGAGGGAGGGAGCACCGGGGAGCTGTTTTTT. It is translated as CASREGGSTGELFF.

In its sample, this clonotype was seen many times. This sequence joins TRBV28 and TRBJ2-7, with TRBD1 as a possible D gene (6 bases). Germline assignment: CDR1 MDHEN and CDR2 SYDVKM. The CDR3 covers 16 residues. V was cut by 6 bases and J by 2 bases, with 20 bases left in between. CDR3 loop: CASRTQDRRHPYEQYF. Here the CDR3 DNA reads TGTGCCAGCAGGACCCAAGACAGGCGCCACCCCTACGAGCAGTACTTC. The full variable domain, completed using reference TRBV28 and TRBJ2-7, is DVKVTQSSRYLVKRTGEKVFLECVQDMDHENMFWYRQDPGLGLRLIYFSYDVKMKEKGDIPEGYSVSREKKERFSLILESASTNQTSMYLCASRTQDRRHPYEQYFGPGTRLTVT.

This chain uses TRBV28 with TRBJ2-5; TRBD2 aligns across 10 bases. Germline loops: CDR1 MDHEN, CDR2 SYDVKM. The CDR3 totals 16 residues. J was trimmed by 5 bases and V by 6 bases; bases with no gene match: 12. CDR3 region: CASRLLAGDPRETQYF. The CDR3 DNA follows: TGTGCCAGCAGACTTCTAGCGGGAGACCCACGGGAGACCCAGTACTTC.

The chain couples TRBV19 to TRBJ1-4; 9 bases align to TRBD1. After removal of 10 bases from V and 8 bases from J, the junction contained 14 bases not matched to a gene. The CDR3 consists of 15 residues. CDR1 and CDR2 from the germline V gene are LNHDA and SQIVND (reference sequence). CDR3 amino acids: CATNKDRGSGEKLFF. The CDR3 nucleotides read TGTGCCACCAACAAGGACAGGGGTTCGGGAGAAAAACTGTTTTTT.

Only a few counts were recorded for this clonotype. The junction departs from the called germline gene at one end, perhaps through a read error. V is TRBV7-7 and J is TRBJ2-1; D tentatively fits TRBD1 or TRBD2 (5 bases each). This CDR3 comprises 14 residues. Germline assignment: CDR1 SSHAT and CDR2 FNYEAQ (reference sequence). CDR3: CASSLAGTHNEQFF. The DNA for the CDR3 is TGTGCTAGCAGCCTTGCCGGGACCCACAATGAGCAGTTCTTC. The whole variable domain, remainder taken from reference TRBV7-7 and TRBJ2-1, is GAGVSQSPRYKVTKRGQDVTLRCDPISSHATLYWYQQALGQGPEFLTYFNYEAQPDKSGLPSDRFSAERPEGSISTLTIQRTEQRDSAMYRCASSLAGTHNEQFFGPGTRLTVL.

This clonotype was picked up a small number of times. The chain combines TRBV27 with TRBJ2-6; tentatively, D is TRBD2 (5 bases). The CDR3 is made up of 15 amino acids. Germline V gene sequence: CDR1 MNHEY, CDR2 SMNVEV (reference sequence). V was shortened by 4 bases and J by 0 bases, with 7 bases between the two germline ends. CDR3: CASSSGVSGANVLTF. CDR3 in DNA: TGTGCCAGCAGTTCCGGGGTCTCTGGGGCCAACGTCCTGACTTTC.

V and J are TRBV7-9 and TRBJ2-3, with D possibly TRBD2 on 6 matching bases. Germline V lookup: CDR1 SEHNR, CDR2 FQNEAQ (reference sequence). CDR3 length equals 16 residues. V lost 6 bases, J lost 2 bases, and 18 bases lay in between. CDR3 region: CASSQSSGLPTDTQYF. The CDR3 DNA is TGTGCCAGCAGTCAATCGTCGGGACTCCCCACAGATACGCAGTATTTT.

V usage is TRBV9 and J usage is TRBJ2-3; the match to TRBD1 covers 9 bases. Unmatched junction bases numbered 6, after V lost 3 bases and J lost 4 bases. Germline CDR1 and CDR2: SGDLS and YYNGEE. The CDR3 is 15 amino acids. The chain's CDR3 is CASSDPGQGSDTQYF. CDR3 coding DNA: TGTGCCAGCAGCGATCCGGGACAGGGCTCAGATACGCAGTATTTT.

The V and J genes are TRBV2 and TRBJ2-7; 10 nucleotides align to TRBD2. V was clipped by 6 bases and J by 5 bases; unmatched bases: 4. CDR3 size: 13 residues. Germline lookup yields CDR1 SNHLY and CDR2 FYNNEI. CDR3 sequence reads: CASRLAGFDEQYF. Written as DNA, the CDR3 is TGTGCCAGCAGACTAGCGGGATTTGACGAGCAGTACTTC. The variable domain in full, completed from reference TRBV2 and TRBJ2-7, reads EPEVTQTPSHQVTQMGQEVILRCVPISNHLYFYWYRQILGQKVEFLVSFYNNEISEKSEIFDDQFSVERPDGSNFTLKIRSTKLEDSAMYFCASRLAGFDEQYFGPGTRLTVT.

This clonotype was counted at least ten times. This sequence joins TRBV6-1 and TRBJ2-1; 8 bases are shared with TRBD1. CDR3 size: 18 residues. V shed 0 bases, J shed 8 bases, and the junction held 15 bases outside the gene matches. Germline assignment: CDR1 MNHNS and CDR2 SASEGT. The CDR3: CASSEAGAGQVSIYEQFF. For the CDR3, the DNA is TGTGCCAGCAGTGAAGCAGGGGCGGGACAGGTAAGTATATATGAGCAGTTCTTC.

On this clonotype: Compared with germline, one end of the junction differs, possibly owing to a read error. This chain connects TRBV6-1 to TRBJ1-1; D may be TRBD1 (5 bases). This CDR3 region has 12 residues. Looked up from germline, CDR1 is MNHNS and CDR2 is SASEGT. The CDR3 is CASSPGGTEASF. The CDR3 coding sequence is TGTGCCAGCAGTCCGGGAGGGACTGAAGCTTCCTTT.

The chain couples TRBV20-1 to TRBJ2-1, with a weak D call TRBD2 (6 bases). V was trimmed by 2 bases and J by 4 bases, leaving 12 bases between them. Germline loops: CDR1 DFQATT, CDR2 SNEGSKA (reference sequence). The CDR3 spans 14 residues. CDR3 DNA sequence: TGCAGTGCTAGAATTTTGGGGGGTTACAATGAGCAGTTCTTC. Translating it yields CSARILGGYNEQFF.

The chain has TRBV6-1 and TRBJ1-5; the D is unclear. In germline, CDR1 is MNHNS, CDR2 SASEGT. The CDR3 length is 10 residues. Trimming removed 8 bases from V and 10 bases from J, with 9 bases in between. CDR3: CASGEGPQHF. For the CDR3, the DNA is TGTGCCAGCGGAGAGGGTCCCCAGCATTTT.

At least ten counts were recorded for this clonotype. The CDR3 is CASSPGLSNEKLFF. The DNA for the CDR3 is TGTGCCAGCAGCCCGGGACTATCTAATGAAAAACTGTTTTTT. This chain connects TRBV7-9 to TRBJ1-4; a weak D match, TRBD1 (5 bases). The CDR3 is 14 residues long. The V end was cut by 5 bases, the J end by 3 bases, with 10 bases between. CDR1 is SEHNR and CDR2 is FQNEAQ in the germline V gene (reference sequence).

This clonotype showed up just a few times. The genes are TRBV19 and TRBJ2-5; TRBD2 is a possible D gene (5 bases). In germline, CDR1 is LNHDA, CDR2 SQIVND (reference sequence). This CDR3 contains 14 residues. V was cut by 5 bases and J by 5 bases, with 15 bases left in between. The CDR3 loop is CASSGRSGLETQYF. As DNA, the CDR3 is TGTGCCAGTAGTGGGCGCTCGGGGTTGGAGACCCAGTACTTC.

The sample holds a few counts of this clonotype. The gene calls are TRBV5-1 and TRBJ2-2; D remains ambiguous. CDR3 length: 12 amino acids. The V end was cut by 5 bases, the J end by 7 bases, with 9 bases between. Germline values: CDR1 SGHRS, CDR2 YFSETQ. In DNA, the CDR3 is TGCGCCAGCAGAGCTCCCGACGGGGAGCTGTTTTTT. It is translated as CASRAPDGELFF.

This clonotype showed up just a few times. The gene calls are TRBV10-3 and TRBJ2-1; 12 bases line up with TRBD2. Germline CDR1 and CDR2: ENHRY and SYGVKD. This CDR3 comprises 18 residues. V shed 4 bases and J 0 bases; nucleotides not matched to a gene: 7. CDR3 nucleotides: TGTGCCATCAGTGCTTCTAGCGGGAGGGAGAGCTCCTACAATGAGCAGTTCTTC. It encodes CAISASSGRESSYNEQFF.

This clonotype appeared a single time. This CDR3 is CASSRGGGRYHNEQFF. CDR3 nucleotide sequence: TGCGCCAGCAGCCGAGGCGGGGGGAGATACCACAATGAGCAGTTCTTC. This chain uses TRBV4-3 with TRBJ2-1; TRBD2 matches at 8 bases. Germline V gives CDR1 LGHNA, CDR2 YSLEER. The CDR3 sequence is 16 residues long. The junction had 10 bases not matched to a gene; V was cut back by 4 bases and J by 5 bases.

The chain is built from TRBV10-3 and TRBJ2-3; 8 nucleotides line up with TRBD2. The CDR3 contains 17 residues. Unmatched junction bases numbered 11, after V lost 0 bases and J lost 6 bases. Germline V CDR1 and CDR2: ENHRY, SYGVKD. The CDR3 DNA is TGTGCCATCAGTGAGTCGACCGTTAGCGGGATAAGGGATACGCAGTATTTT. Residues: CAISESTVSGIRDTQYF.

The sample holds many counts of this clonotype. The chain joins TRBV28 to TRBJ1-1, with D tentatively TRBD1 (6 bases). The germline CDR1 and CDR2 sequences are MDHEN and SYDVKM. The CDR3 sequence is 15 residues long. Trimming stripped 1 base from V and 2 bases from J, with 11 bases between. This CDR3 is CASSLSGGFNTEAFF. In DNA, the CDR3 is TGTGCCAGCAGTTTATCTGGGGGCTTCAACACTGAAGCTTTCTTT.